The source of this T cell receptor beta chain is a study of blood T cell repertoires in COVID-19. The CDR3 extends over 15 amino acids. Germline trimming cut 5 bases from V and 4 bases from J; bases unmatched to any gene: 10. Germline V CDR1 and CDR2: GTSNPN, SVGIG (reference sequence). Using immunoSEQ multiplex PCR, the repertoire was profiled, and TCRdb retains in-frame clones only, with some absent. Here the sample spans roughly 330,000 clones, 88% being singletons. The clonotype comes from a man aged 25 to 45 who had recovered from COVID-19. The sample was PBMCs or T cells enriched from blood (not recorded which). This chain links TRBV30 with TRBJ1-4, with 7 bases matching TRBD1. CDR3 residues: CAWGGRTGSNEKLFF. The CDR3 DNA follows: TGTGCCTGGGGTGGGAGGACAGGTAGTAATGAAAAACTGTTTTTT.